Below are 29 T cell receptor beta chains sequenced from a single sample in a study of a mutant IDH1 vaccine in newly diagnosed glioma. The time point is: week 35, safety follow-up. Vaccination comprised doses that each held 300 ug of mutant IDH1 20-mer peptide, plus topical imiquimod. Their antigens remain unidentified. Produced via immunoSEQ multiplex PCR; TCRdb's table is partial and in-frame only. The sample shows approximately 50,000 clones, about three quarters of them seen only once. The sample was PBMCs, taken from a glioma patient whose treatment included an IDH1 peptide vaccine. The receptors were sampled from a man aged 35 to 55 with glioma.

The rearrangement links TRBV6-1 to TRBJ2-1; the D gene is possibly TRBD2 (6 bases). The CDR3 sequence is 15 residues long. Germline values: CDR1 MNHNS, CDR2 SASEGT. Trimming left V 6 bases short and J 8 bases short, with 20 bases between. In nucleotides, the CDR3 is TGTGCCAGCAGCGAATCCGGGGGAAGGGGCGATGAGCAGTTCTTC. Amino acid sequence: CASSESGGRGDEQFF.

This clone has a count of ten or more. This chain links TRBV25-1 with TRBJ1-1, with TRBD1 matching over 7 bases. The germline V gene has CDR1 MGHDK and CDR2 SYGVNS. The CDR3 runs 17 residues. The J segment lost 1 base and the V segment lost 4 bases, leaving 12 bases of the junction unmatched. The CDR3 is CASSGMAPGTENTEAFF. CDR3 nucleotides: TGTGCCAGCAGTGGAATGGCCCCCGGGACAGAGAACACTGAAGCTTTCTTT. The whole variable domain, filled in from reference TRBV25-1 and TRBJ1-1, reads EADIYQTPRYLVIGTGKKITLECSQTMGHDKMYWYQQDPGMELHLIHYSYGVNSTEKGDLSSESTVSRIRTEHFPLTLESARPSHTSQYLCASSGMAPGTENTEAFFGQGTRLTVV.

This CDR3 reads CASSWGPRETQYF. CDR3 nucleotides: TGTGCCAGCAGCTGGGGACCGCGGGAGACCCAGTACTTC. The chain couples TRBV5-4 to TRBJ2-5, with D possibly being TRBD1 or TRBD2 (5 bases each). CDR3 length: 13 residues. Germline loops: CDR1 SGHNT, CDR2 YYREEE (reference sequence). V shed 3 bases and J shed 5 bases, with 11 bases lying between them. Complete variable domain (other parts from reference TRBV5-4 and TRBJ2-5): ETGVTQSPTHLIKTRGQQVTLRCSSQSGHNTVSWYQQALGQGPQFIFQYYREEENGRGNFPPRFSGLQFPNYSSELNVNALELDDSALYLCASSWGPRETQYFGPGTRLLVL.

V gene TRBV19 combines with J gene TRBJ2-1; D may correspond to TRBD1 or TRBD2 (5 bases each). Deletions cut 4 bases from V and 5 bases from J, with 18 bases between. The germline V gene has CDR1 LNHDA and CDR2 SQIVND (reference sequence). This CDR3 is built from 16 residues. This CDR3 reads CASSKIRDGPHNEQFF. The CDR3 bases are TGTGCCAGTAGTAAAATCCGGGACGGCCCTCACAATGAGCAGTTCTTC. Complete variable domain (other parts from reference TRBV19 and TRBJ2-1): DGGITQSPKYLFRKEGQNVTLSCEQNLNHDAMYWYRQDPGQGLRLIYYSQIVNDFQKGDIAEGYSVSREKKESFPLTVTSAQKNPTAFYLCASSKIRDGPHNEQFFGPGTRLTVL.

The chain has TRBV7-7 and TRBJ2-1; D remains ambiguous. V was cut by 5 bases and J by 5 bases, with 13 bases left in between. Germline CDR1 and CDR2: SSHAT and FNYEAQ (reference sequence). This CDR3 contains 14 residues. As DNA, the CDR3 is TGTGCCAGCAGCCTTGAAGGGAAGAACAATGAGCAGTTCTTC. This translates into CASSLEGKNNEQFF.

The J gene is TRBJ1-5, the V gene TRBV29-1; D is unresolved. Deletions cut 4 bases from V and 5 bases from J, with 9 bases between. Germline CDR1 SQVTM, CDR2 ANQGSEA. The CDR3 has 12 residues. The chain's CDR3 is CSVGGQDQPQHF. The CDR3 DNA follows: TGCAGCGTTGGGGGTCAGGATCAGCCCCAGCATTTT.

The V gene is TRBV6-4, the J gene TRBJ2-3; no clear D gene. Germline CDR1 reads MRHNA; CDR2 reads SNTAGT. The CDR3 is 15 amino acids. Between the trimmed V and J ends, which lost 3 bases and 1 base, there was a span of 11 bases. The CDR3 is CASSEDVGGTDTQYF. As DNA, the CDR3 is TGTGCCAGCAGTGAGGACGTGGGTGGCACAGATACGCAGTATTTT.

This sequence joins TRBV5-1 and TRBJ1-1, with D uncertain. This CDR3 has 13 amino acids. V shed 0 bases and J shed 1 base, with 4 bases lying between them. Per germline, CDR1 SGHRS and CDR2 YFSETQ. CDR3 residues: CASSLVRNTEAFF. In DNA form, the CDR3 reads TGCGCCAGCAGCTTGGTTCGGAACACTGAAGCTTTCTTT.

This clone has a single count. The chain links TRBV29-1 to TRBJ2-5; no firm D call. Trimming removed 0 bases from V and 7 bases from J, with 12 bases in between. From germline, CDR1 is SQVTM and CDR2 ANQGSEA. The CDR3 totals 13 residues. The CDR3 coding sequence is TGCAGCGTTGAAGAGGGTGGGGATATGACCCAGTACTTC. The encoded protein is CSVEEGGDMTQYF.

The CDR3 sequence is CASSIPSRANQPQHF. The DNA for the CDR3 is TGTGCCAGTAGTATCCCCTCCAGGGCAAATCAGCCCCAGCATTTT. This chain connects TRBV19 to TRBJ1-5; D is perhaps TRBD1 (5 bases). Germline V gene sequence: CDR1 LNHDA, CDR2 SQIVND (reference sequence). Trimming left V 3 bases short and J 4 bases short, with 13 bases between. The length of the CDR3 is 15 residues.

The V call is TRBV11-3, the J call TRBJ2-7; tentative D call: TRBD2 (5 bases). Germline values: CDR1 SGHNT, CDR2 YENEEA. The CDR3 is 13 residues long. The V and J ends lost 5 bases and 0 bases respectively, with 8 bases between them. CDR3 nucleotides: TGTGCCAGCAGCAGAGGGAGCTCCTACGAGCAGTACGTC. Translating it yields CASSRGSSYEQYV.

The chain is built from TRBV7-9 and TRBJ2-1; a weak D match, TRBD2 (5 bases). CDR3 length: 13 residues. Germline assignment: CDR1 SEHNR and CDR2 FQNEAQ (reference sequence). V lost 3 bases and J lost 6, with 9 bases in between. CDR3 nucleotide sequence: TGTGCCAGCAGCTTCCTAGCCCCCAATGAGCAGTTCTTC. The encoded protein is CASSFLAPNEQFF.

The chain links TRBV5-1 to TRBJ1-1; D unclear. The CDR3 is 15 residues long. In germline, CDR1 is SGHRS, CDR2 YFSETQ. V lost 6 bases, J lost 1 base, and 16 bases lay in between. The CDR3 is CASTTTSGPNTEAFF. CDR3 DNA sequence: TGCGCCAGCACCACGACGAGCGGGCCGAACACTGAAGCTTTCTTT.

The rearrangement links TRBV6-5 to TRBJ2-5, with 11 bases lining up with TRBD2. CDR3 size: 16 residues. The V segment lost 2 bases and the J segment 3 bases; nucleotides outside the gene matches: 5. The germline gives CDR1 MNHEY, CDR2 SVGAGI. The CDR3 region is CASSYGLAGGEETQYF. Here the CDR3 DNA reads TGTGCCAGCAGTTACGGGCTAGCGGGAGGAGAAGAGACCCAGTACTTC.

The gene calls are TRBV29-1 and TRBJ2-3; TRBD2 agrees at 7 bases. The CDR3 covers 14 residues. Unmatched junction bases numbered 8, after V lost 5 bases and J lost 3 bases. Germline assignment: CDR1 SQVTM and CDR2 ANQGSEA. The CDR3 is CSVRTTGRTDTQYF. DNA of the CDR3: TGCAGCGTTAGAACCACCGGGAGGACAGATACGCAGTATTTT.

This chain links TRBV11-2 with TRBJ2-1, with 12 positions matching TRBD2. The CDR3 has 15 amino acids. V shed 5 bases and J 9 bases; nucleotides not matched to a gene: 8. The V gene's germline CDR1 is SGHAT and CDR2 FQNNGV. CDR3 protein: CASSPILAGGSEQFF. CDR3 nucleotide sequence: TGTGCCAGCAGCCCAATACTAGCGGGAGGAAGTGAGCAGTTCTTC.

This clone has just a few counts. CDR3 nucleotide sequence: TGCGCCAGCAGCCAAATGGGACTACCCCAAGAGACCCAGTACTTC. Its translation is CASSQMGLPQETQYF. The rearrangement joins TRBV4-1 to TRBJ2-5; 7 bases are a match to TRBD2. The CDR3 extends over 15 amino acids. V gave up 2 bases and J gave up 1 base; unmatched junction bases: 4. Germline CDR1 is MGHRA and CDR2 is YSYEKL.

The sample holds one count of this clone. The chain couples TRBV30 to TRBJ2-1; D unclear. Trimming stripped 7 bases from V and 0 bases from J, with 13 bases between. The CDR3 has 14 residues. Per germline, CDR1 GTSNPN and CDR2 SVGIG (reference sequence). CDR3 nucleotide sequence: TGTGCCTCCGCCGCAGCCAGCTCCTACAATGAGCAGTTCTTC. As protein: CASAAASSYNEQFF.

This clone occurred a few times. This chain links TRBV10-1 with TRBJ1-1, with D perhaps TRBD1 (6 bases). The V and J ends lost 5 bases and 0 bases respectively, with 10 bases between them. Germline V gene lookup returns CDR1 WNHNN and CDR2 SYGVQD (reference sequence). The CDR3 runs 14 residues. The CDR3 region has the DNA TGCGCCAGCAGTAGAGACAGGATGAACACTGAAGCTTTCTTT. Translating gives CASSRDRMNTEAFF.

The V call is TRBV5-1, the J call TRBJ1-2; TRBD1 agrees at 7 bases. The CDR3 length is 14 residues. Germline trimming cut 5 bases from V and 8 bases from J; bases unmatched to any gene: 12. Germline V gene lookup returns CDR1 SGHRS and CDR2 YFSETQ. CDR3 sequence (DNA): TGCGCCAGCAGGTCGAACACAGGGGAGGACGGCTACACCTTC. This translates into CASRSNTGEDGYTF.

The gene calls are TRBV11-2 and TRBJ1-2; 7 bases fit TRBD1. The V gene end was trimmed by 1 base and the J gene end by 8 bases; junction bases not matched to a gene: 7. Germline V gene sequence: CDR1 SGHAT, CDR2 FQNNGV. The length of the CDR3 is 14 residues. CDR3 nucleotide sequence: TGTGCCAGCAGCTTAGTCCTAGGGGGCGAAGGCTACACCTTC. It yields the protein CASSLVLGGEGYTF.

This chain links TRBV5-1 with TRBJ2-2; D is ambiguous. The V end was cut by 5 bases, the J end by 6 bases, with 23 bases between. Germline V gene lookup returns CDR1 SGHRS and CDR2 YFSETQ. The length of the CDR3 is 17 residues. CDR3 in amino acids: CASSLDPQGSLPGELFF. The CDR3 coding sequence is TGCGCCAGCAGTCTGGACCCCCAAGGCTCTCTGCCCGGGGAGCTGTTTTTT.

With respect to this clone: Germline is not matched at one junction end, which may reflect a read error. The chain couples TRBV7-9 to TRBJ2-3; D is undetermined. The CDR3 totals 9 residues. Germline lookup yields CDR1 SEHNR and CDR2 FQNEAQ (reference sequence). The DNA for the CDR3 is TGTGCCAGCAGCAGTATTTTAAATTTT. This gives the protein CASSSILNF.

The V gene is TRBV27, the J gene TRBJ2-1; the D gene is possibly TRBD2 (5 bases). This CDR3 has 17 amino acids. Trimming cost V 6 bases and J 6 bases, with 24 bases left between them. From germline, CDR1 is MNHEY and CDR2 SMNVEV (reference sequence). Here the CDR3 reads CASSPPPGWYSVNEQFF. The CDR3 bases are TGTGCCAGCAGCCCTCCTCCGGGGTGGTATTCGGTCAATGAGCAGTTCTTC.

The chain employs TRBV6-5 and TRBJ2-2, with 8 bases aligning to TRBD2. V lost 0 bases and J lost 6; bases outside the gene matches: 3. The length of the CDR3 is 15 residues. Per germline, CDR1 MNHEY and CDR2 SVGAGI. For the CDR3, the DNA is TGTGCCAGCAGTTACTCTACTAGCGGACCCGGGGAGCTGTTTTTT. This codes for CASSYSTSGPGELFF.

The chain uses TRBV5-1 and TRBJ2-7; 14 bases are a match to TRBD2. CDR3 size: 15 residues. The V segment lost 4 bases and the J segment 8 bases; nucleotides outside the gene matches: 8. CDR1 and CDR2 from the germline V gene are SGHRS and YFSETQ. CDR3 coding DNA: TGCGCCAGCAGCCCGGGGACTAGCGGGAGCTTGCAGCAGTACTTC. Protein: CASSPGTSGSLQQYF.

DNA for the CDR3: TGTGCCAGCACCTCATGGGCAACCTCCTACGAGCAGTACTTC. Protein: CASTSWATSYEQYF. The chain joins TRBV7-6 to TRBJ2-7; D gene unclear. Germline V gene lookup returns CDR1 SGHVS and CDR2 FNYEAQ. This CDR3 spans 14 amino acids. V dropped 7 bases and J dropped 0 bases, with 13 bases sitting between them. Filled out from reference TRBV7-6 and TRBJ2-7, the complete variable domain reads GAGVSQSPRYKVTKRGQDVALRCDPISGHVSLYWYRQALGQGPEFLTYFNYEAQQDKSGLPNDRFSAERPEGSISTLTIQRTEQRDSAMYRCASTSWATSYEQYFGPGTRLTVT.

The J gene is TRBJ2-5, the V gene TRBV2, with no clear D. TRBJ2-7 matches the DNA end more closely, so the J call is doubtful. The CDR3 sequence is 12 residues long. The germline CDR1 and CDR2 sequences are SNHLY and FYNNEI. CDR3 amino acids: CASSLSSYEQYF. Written as DNA, the CDR3 is TGTGCCAGCAGTCTTAGCTCCTACGAGCAGTACTTC.

The gene calls are TRBV2 and TRBJ2-7; 12 nucleotides match TRBD2. With V trimmed by 6 bases and J by 4 bases, 7 bases remained unmatched. CDR1 and CDR2 from the germline V gene are SNHLY and FYNNEI. This CDR3 is built from 15 residues. Written as DNA, the CDR3 is TGTGCCAGCAGCGCCGGACTAGCGGGAATTTACGAGCAGTACTTC. Translating gives CASSAGLAGIYEQYF. Full variable domain (rest looked up from reference TRBV2 and TRBJ2-7): EPEVTQTPSHQVTQMGQEVILRCVPISNHLYFYWYRQILGQKVEFLVSFYNNEISEKSEIFDDQFSVERPDGSNFTLKIRSTKLEDSAMYFCASSAGLAGIYEQYFGPGTRLTVT.